A single sample is the source of the 22 T cell receptor beta chains below, sequenced in a study of identifying expanded T cells in peripheral blood. The table came from immunoSEQ multiplex PCR; TCRdb's copy has only in-frame clones and leaves some out. The table has 100,000 to 150,000 clones, around 84% seen once. Sequenced input: blood. All receptors derive from a person between 18 and 75 years old in good health.

This chain joins TRBV7-9 and TRBJ1-1; no clear D gene. The V gene's germline CDR1 is SEHNR and CDR2 FQNEAQ (reference sequence). There are 14 residues in the CDR3. Trimming pared 5 bases from V and 5 bases from J, leaving 15 bases between. CDR3: CASSREFDGTEAFF. In nucleotides, the CDR3 is TGTGCCAGCAGCCGGGAATTCGATGGGACTGAAGCTTTCTTT.

This chain joins TRBV7-2 and TRBJ1-2, with D uncertain. The length of the CDR3 is 15 residues. The V and J ends lost 5 bases and 6 bases respectively, with 19 bases between them. Germline lookup yields CDR1 SGHTA and CDR2 FQGNSA. The CDR3: CASSTDPRQVDGYTF. The CDR3 region has the DNA TGTGCCAGCAGCACAGATCCTCGGCAGGTTGATGGCTACACCTTC.

V and J are TRBV23-1 and TRBJ1-3; no clear D gene. TRBV23-1 is an ORF, with its function uncertain. This CDR3 region has 12 residues. With 7 bases removed from V and 8 bases from J, the gap between germline ends came to 12 bases. The CDR3 loop is CASNVGGYTIYF. Here the CDR3 DNA reads TGCGCCAGCAACGTCGGTGGCTACACCATATATTTT.

This chain connects TRBV4-1 to TRBJ1-2, with no clear D. Germline V CDR1 and CDR2: MGHRA, YSYEKL. CDR3 length: 15 residues. V shed 0 bases and J shed 5 bases, with 13 bases lying between them. This CDR3 is CASSQETAPTYGYTF. DNA for the CDR3: TGCGCCAGCAGCCAAGAGACCGCTCCCACTTATGGCTACACCTTC.

This chain joins TRBV4-1 and TRBJ1-1; D ambiguous. V lost 4 bases and J lost 6, with 30 bases in between. The CDR3 consists of 19 residues. Germline V lookup: CDR1 MGHRA, CDR2 YSYEKL. The CDR3 bases are TGCGCCAGCAGCCCGATCCAGAAGCCCCGGCGGGTCCGCATTCCTGAAGCTTTCTTT. Amino acids: CASSPIQKPRRVRIPEAFF.

This clone was counted between two and nine times. This sequence joins TRBV9 and TRBJ1-2; D uncertain. The V end was cut by 6 bases, the J end by 8 bases, with 20 bases between. CDR1 and CDR2 (germline): SGDLS, YYNGEE. The CDR3 extends over 14 amino acids. CDR3 bases: TGTGCCAGCACCCACTCCGATACCAGGAACGGCTACACCTTC. Encoded protein: CASTHSDTRNGYTF.

In this sample, this clone turned up once. This rearrangement joins TRBV2 to TRBJ2-7; 8 nucleotides agree with TRBD2. After removal of 6 bases from V and 10 bases from J, the junction contained 20 bases not matched to a gene. From germline, CDR1 is SNHLY and CDR2 FYNNEI. The CDR3 sequence is 16 residues long. In nucleotides, the CDR3 is TGTGCCAGCAGCCCGACGTCGGGGGGGACGTCGTTTTTACAGTACTTC. The encoded protein is CASSPTSGGTSFLQYF.

V gene TRBV6-6 combines with J gene TRBJ1-2, with D possibly being TRBD1 (6 bases). V dropped 8 bases and J dropped 2 bases, with 12 bases sitting between them. This CDR3 region has 13 residues. Germline assignment: CDR1 MNHNY and CDR2 SVGAGI (reference sequence). DNA of the CDR3: TGTGCCAGCTGGACGCAGGGGAACTATGGCTACACCTTC. It codes for CASWTQGNYGYTF.

The V and J genes are TRBV6-5 and TRBJ2-3; maybe TRBD1 (6 bases). Germline V CDR1 and CDR2: MNHEY, SVGAGI. There are 13 residues in the CDR3. The V end lost 5 bases, the J end lost 1 base, and 7 bases lay between the germline ends. The CDR3: CASSPGGTDTQYF. CDR3 in DNA: TGTGCCAGCAGTCCAGGGGGCACAGATACGCAGTATTTT.

The rearrangement links TRBV15 to TRBJ1-1; D is unclear. The V end lost 1 base, the J end lost 8 bases, and 8 bases lay between the germline ends. The CDR3 totals 12 residues. Germline CDR1 reads LNHNV; CDR2 reads YYDKDF (reference sequence). The CDR3 DNA follows: TGTGCCACCAGCAGAGTCGGGCGAGAAGCTTTCTTT. Residues: CATSRVGREAFF.

This chain joins TRBV5-4 and TRBJ1-1, with D unclear. Trimming took off 2 bases at V and 4 bases at J, with 12 bases between the two ends. The V gene's germline CDR1 is SGHNT and CDR2 YYREEE (reference sequence). CDR3 length: 14 amino acids. CDR3 residues: CASSFMGAVTEAFF. The CDR3 coding sequence is TGTGCCAGCAGCTTTATGGGAGCAGTCACTGAAGCTTTCTTT. The whole variable domain, remainder taken from reference TRBV5-4 and TRBJ1-1, is ETGVTQSPTHLIKTRGQQVTLRCSSQSGHNTVSWYQQALGQGPQFIFQYYREEENGRGNFPPRFSGLQFPNYSSELNVNALELDDSALYLCASSFMGAVTEAFFGQGTRLTVV.

J is TRBJ2-3 and V is TRBV19, with D possibly being TRBD1 or TRBD2 (5 bases each). Germline CDR1 is LNHDA and CDR2 is SQIVND (reference sequence). V was pared by 7 bases and J by 5 bases, with 13 bases between. The CDR3 runs to 13 residues. Here the CDR3 reads CASIAGAGDTQYF. CDR3 sequence (DNA): TGTGCCAGTATTGCCGGGGCGGGAGATACGCAGTATTTT.

The rearrangement links TRBV6-1 to TRBJ2-7, with D possibly matching TRBD2 (5 bases). The CDR3 length is 14 residues. V lost 3 bases and J lost 3, with 12 bases in between. Germline CDR1 and CDR2: MNHNS and SASEGT. CDR3 protein: CASSDFGLNYEQYF. In DNA, the CDR3 is TGTGCCAGCAGTGATTTCGGACTGAACTACGAGCAGTACTTC.

The chain uses TRBV2 and TRBJ1-2, with 7 bases that match TRBD1. This CDR3 has 14 amino acids. The V gene's germline CDR1 is SNHLY and CDR2 FYNNEI. After removal of 6 bases from V and 4 bases from J, the junction contained 8 bases not matched to a gene. CDR3 in DNA: TGTGCCAGCAGCGATACGACAGGGATCTATGGCTACACCTTC. Protein: CASSDTTGIYGYTF.

V and J are TRBV7-2 and TRBJ1-1; a weak D match, TRBD1 (5 bases). The CDR3 is 14 residues long. From germline, CDR1 is SGHTA and CDR2 FQGNSA. Trimming took off 4 bases at V and 1 base at J, with 10 bases between the two ends. The CDR3 protein is CASSSSGTNTEAFF. The CDR3 nucleotides read TGTGCCAGCAGCTCCAGTGGGACGAACACTGAAGCTTTCTTT.

The chain uses TRBV7-8 and TRBJ1-1; 7 positions match TRBD1. The CDR3 has 15 amino acids. Trimming removed 5 bases from V and 6 bases from J; junction bases left unmatched: 12. CDR1 is SGHVS, CDR2 FQNEAQ, per germline. This CDR3 is CASSPRDSRLSEAFF. The CDR3 bases are TGTGCCAGCAGCCCACGGGACAGCCGACTCTCTGAAGCTTTCTTT.

This clone was seen only once. This chain connects TRBV9 to TRBJ1-6; the match to TRBD1 covers 7 bases. The germline gives CDR1 SGDLS, CDR2 YYNGEE. After removal of 4 bases from V and 7 bases from J, the junction contained 8 bases not matched to a gene. This CDR3 has 15 amino acids. The CDR3 here is CASSLPTGVNSPLHF. The CDR3 bases are TGTGCCAGCAGCTTGCCCACAGGGGTCAATTCACCCCTCCACTTT.

The J gene is TRBJ1-5, the V gene TRBV27, with 7 bases fitting TRBD1. The CDR3 has 14 residues. The J segment lost 5 bases and the V segment lost 3 bases, leaving 4 bases of the junction unmatched. CDR1 is MNHEY and CDR2 is SMNVEV in the germline V gene (reference sequence). CDR3: CASSFGGGHQPQHF. The CDR3 DNA is TGTGCCAGCAGTTTCGGAGGGGGCCATCAGCCCCAGCATTTT.

This clone came up a few times. The gene calls are TRBV5-1 and TRBJ2-5; D is unclear. Germline lookup yields CDR1 SGHRS and CDR2 YFSETQ. The CDR3 length is 15 residues. V gave up 4 bases and J gave up 2 bases, with 15 bases separating them. The CDR3 is CASSRTDVEQETQYF. For the CDR3, the DNA is TGCGCCAGCAGCAGGACGGACGTCGAACAAGAGACCCAGTACTTC.

The V gene is TRBV6-6, the J gene TRBJ2-3, with D tentatively TRBD1 (6 bases). Looked up from germline, CDR1 is MNHNY and CDR2 is SVGAGI (reference sequence). This CDR3 has 13 amino acids. V was pared by 6 bases and J by 3 bases, with 10 bases between. The DNA for the CDR3 is TGTGCCAGCAGGCCAACAGGGACAGATACGCAGTATTTT. It specifies CASRPTGTDTQYF.

This clone appeared a few times. The chain recombines TRBV4-2 with TRBJ1-4; 8 bases fit TRBD1. The CDR3 totals 15 residues. CDR1 LGHNA and CDR2 YNFKEQ come from the germline V gene. J gave up 13 bases and V 1 base, and 11 bases lay outside the gene matches. For the CDR3, the DNA is TGTGCCAGCAGCCAAGTTTCTGGGACAGGTTCGGGACTGTTTTTT. This codes for CASSQVSGTGSGLFF.

CDR3 residues: CASSAEAVRSGNTIYF. The CDR3 region has the DNA TGTGCCAGCAGCGCAGAGGCAGTCAGGTCTGGAAACACCATATATTTT. The chain links TRBV7-2 to TRBJ1-3; no clear D gene. The V end lost 5 bases, the J end lost 1 base, and 15 bases lay between the germline ends. CDR3 size: 16 residues. Germline CDR1 reads SGHTA; CDR2 reads FQGNSA.